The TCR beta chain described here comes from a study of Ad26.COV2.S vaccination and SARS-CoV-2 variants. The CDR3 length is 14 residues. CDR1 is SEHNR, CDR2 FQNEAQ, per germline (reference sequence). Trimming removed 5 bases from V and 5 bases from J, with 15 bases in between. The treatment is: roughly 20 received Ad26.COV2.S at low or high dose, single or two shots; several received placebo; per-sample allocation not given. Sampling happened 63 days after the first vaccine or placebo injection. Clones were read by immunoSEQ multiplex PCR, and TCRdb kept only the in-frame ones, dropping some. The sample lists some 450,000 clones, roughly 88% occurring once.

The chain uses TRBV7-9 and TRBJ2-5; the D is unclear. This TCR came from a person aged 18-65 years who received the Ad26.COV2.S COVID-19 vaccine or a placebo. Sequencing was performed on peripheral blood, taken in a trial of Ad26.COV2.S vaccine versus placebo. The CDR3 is CASSLQESPETQYF. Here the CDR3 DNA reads TGTGCCAGCAGCCTTCAGGAGTCGCCGGAGACCCAGTACTTC.